This TCR beta chain was sequenced during a study of T cells in localized non-small cell lung cancer. Study-level points and caveats: One tumor region alone was sequenced, and heterogeneity therefore remains possible. Across samples, adjacent lung featured a median roughly 62 of the top 100 tumor clones. The study found T cell clonality highest in uninvolved adjacent lung, above tumor. Overall survival was longer when the density of T cells in the blood was higher.

The repertoire was sequenced with immunoSEQ multiplex PCR; TCRdb's copy has only in-frame clones and lacks some. The sample records 70,000 to 100,000 clones, approximately 91% being singletons. This clone appeared a single time. Its antigen is not known. V was shortened by 3 bases and J by 8 bases, with 13 bases between the two germline ends. There are 13 residues in the CDR3. Per germline, CDR1 KGHSH and CDR2 LQKENI. This clonotype was obtained from a woman between 35 and 70 years old with stage II squamous cell lung carcinoma. The J gene is TRBJ1-1, the V gene TRBV18, with a tentative D call TRBD1 (6 bases). The material sequenced was PBMCs, taken before any cancer treatment. The CDR3 DNA is TGTGCCAGCTCACCTGGGAGACAGGACGAAGCTTTCTTT. It translates to CASSPGRQDEAFF.